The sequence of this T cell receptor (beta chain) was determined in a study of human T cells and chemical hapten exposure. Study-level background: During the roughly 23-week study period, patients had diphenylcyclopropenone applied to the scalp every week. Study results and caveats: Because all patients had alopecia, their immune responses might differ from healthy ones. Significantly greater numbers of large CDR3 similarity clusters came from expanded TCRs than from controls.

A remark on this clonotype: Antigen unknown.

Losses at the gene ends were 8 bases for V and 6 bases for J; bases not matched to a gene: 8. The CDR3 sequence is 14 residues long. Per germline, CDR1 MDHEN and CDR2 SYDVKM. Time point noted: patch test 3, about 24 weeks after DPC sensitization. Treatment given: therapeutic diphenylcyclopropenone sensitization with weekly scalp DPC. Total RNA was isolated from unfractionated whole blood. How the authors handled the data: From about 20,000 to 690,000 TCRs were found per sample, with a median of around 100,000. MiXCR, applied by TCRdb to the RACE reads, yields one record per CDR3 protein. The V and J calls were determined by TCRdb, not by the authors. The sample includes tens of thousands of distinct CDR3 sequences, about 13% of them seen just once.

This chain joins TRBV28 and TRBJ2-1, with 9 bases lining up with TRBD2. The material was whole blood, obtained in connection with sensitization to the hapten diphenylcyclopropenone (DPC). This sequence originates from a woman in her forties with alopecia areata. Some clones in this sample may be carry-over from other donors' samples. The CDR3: CASHEAGGSNEQFF. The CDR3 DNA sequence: TGTGCCAGCCACGAAGCGGGAGGTAGCAATGAGCAGTTCTTC.